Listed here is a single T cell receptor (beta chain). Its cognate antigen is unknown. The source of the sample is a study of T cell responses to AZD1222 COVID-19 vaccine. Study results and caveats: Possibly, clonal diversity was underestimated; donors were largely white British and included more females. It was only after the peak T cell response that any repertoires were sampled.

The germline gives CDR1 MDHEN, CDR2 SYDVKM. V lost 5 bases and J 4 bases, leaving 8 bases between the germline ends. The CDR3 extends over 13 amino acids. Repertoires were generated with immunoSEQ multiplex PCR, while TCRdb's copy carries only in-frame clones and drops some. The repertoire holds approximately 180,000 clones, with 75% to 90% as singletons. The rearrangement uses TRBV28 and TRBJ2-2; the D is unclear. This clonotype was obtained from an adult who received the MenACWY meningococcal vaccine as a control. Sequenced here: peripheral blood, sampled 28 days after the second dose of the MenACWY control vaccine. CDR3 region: CASSPHTTGELFF. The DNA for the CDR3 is TGTGCCAGCAGTCCGCATACCACCGGGGAGCTGTTTTTT.